This T cell receptor (beta chain) originates from a study of Ad26.COV2.S vaccination and SARS-CoV-2 variants (dated by TCRdb to the early 2020s). For the wider study: Vaccine-arm donors were drawn from COV1001, a multicentre, randomized, double-blind, placebo-controlled phase I-IIa trial of Ad26.COV2.S in healthy adults. Trial participants were randomized into five groups of five, in which low-dose or high-dose Ad26.COV2.S was given once or twice, or placebo was given on both occasions. A total of some 30 samples were included in the TCR-sequenced set, comprising around 19 Ad26.COV2.S vaccine recipients, 5 placebo recipients and 8 SARS-CoV-2 convalescent individuals. The specificity and breadth of SARS-CoV-2-reactive T cell receptors after Ad26.COV2.S vaccination were assessed by TCRbeta repertoire sequencing. Throughout the experiments and outcome assessment, investigators stayed blinded to trial group allocation. Ad26.COV2.S was given intramuscularly at 5x10^10 or 1x10^11 viral particles, as a single shot or as two shots 56 days apart. Results the study describes overall, beyond this receptor: Comparing responses between vaccine doses or regimens was not something the study was powered to do. The authors noted that total T cell responses may have been underestimated by the TCR breadth and depth analyses. Compared with placebo recipients, Ad26.COV2.S recipients showed higher spike-specific TCR breadth (P = 0.0014). After vaccination, spike-specific CD8+ and CD4+ T cell responses were reported to show substantial breadth. Comparable non-spike TCR breadth was observed between vaccine and placebo recipients, consistent with only spike being contained in the vaccine.

This clone was recorded only once. Its antigen is not yet known. Within one base of it there is no much larger clone, and no base qualities were kept. At the junction V is shortened by 6 bases and J by 8 bases; bases outside the gene matches: 12. Based on the germline V gene (reference sequence), the CDR1 and CDR2 sequences are MNHEY and SMNVEV. There are 15 amino acids in the CDR3, from cysteine to phenylalanine inclusive. Kept here is only the CDR3 DNA, which spans 45 bases and is read in frame from base 1. The immunoSEQ Assay was the method used to sequence TCRbeta CDR3 regions. After extraction, genomic DNA underwent amplification by bias-controlled multiplex PCR, followed by high-throughput sequencing. The paper's processing steps were these. Collapsing and filtering of sequences were performed to quantify the absolute abundance of each unique TCRbeta CDR3 region. Usable DNA was measured by amplifying reference genes present in all nucleated cells, and TCRbeta template counts were normalized to that usable DNA to estimate T cell fraction. Repertoire TCRs were annotated as SARS-CoV-2-specific when V gene, CDR3 amino acid sequence and J gene were exactly matched to a known reactive TCR set. MIRA supplied the reference SARS-CoV-2 TCR set, which was filtered for enrichment in COVID-19-positive ImmuneCODE repertoires so that public or cross-reactive TCRs were removed. Drawing on the MIRA antigens, annotated TCRs were analysed further at the level of specific ORF or position within ORF. Breadth was defined as the number of annotated unique rearrangements divided by the total number of unique productive rearrangements, and depth was defined as the summed frequency of the annotated unique rearrangements. Two-sided Wilcoxon rank-sum tests were applied when comparing TCR breadth between groups. TCRdb mirrors the immuneACCESS table, restricted to in-frame sequences. Some clones are absent from its copies; in checked studies, under half trace to an unresolved V gene, and the reason for the others is unknown. The V and J calls and clone size are taken from that table; D and trimming were inferred from the DNA. The sample table records fewer than 500,000 clones; 75% to 95% of these occur just once. Together, the top ten hold 9% to 15% of the sample.

What the treatment or condition label conveys for this sample: around 19 received Ad26.COV2.S at low or high dose, single or two shots; 5 received placebo; per-sample allocation not given. Repertoires of vaccine and placebo recipients were sequenced from samples collected on day 63 after the first injection. In Cohort 1b, roughly 26 adults aged 18-55 years were enrolled at a single site in Boston, USA, between 29 July and 7 August 2020. Ad26.COV2.S consisted of a replication-incompetent adenovirus type 26 vector by which a prefusion-stabilized SARS-CoV-2 spike protein from the original Wuhan strain was expressed.

The specimen comprised peripheral blood, sampled in a trial of Ad26.COV2.S vaccine versus placebo. The receptor comes from a person aged 18-65 years who received the Ad26.COV2.S COVID-19 vaccine or a placebo. The chain was built from TRBV27 and TRBJ2-1; the junction holds 8 bases that match TRBD1. For the CDR3, the sequence is CASRKGSDRDYEQFF. The DNA is as follows: TGTGCCAGCAGAAAAGGTTCGGACAGGGACTATGAGCAGTTCTTC.